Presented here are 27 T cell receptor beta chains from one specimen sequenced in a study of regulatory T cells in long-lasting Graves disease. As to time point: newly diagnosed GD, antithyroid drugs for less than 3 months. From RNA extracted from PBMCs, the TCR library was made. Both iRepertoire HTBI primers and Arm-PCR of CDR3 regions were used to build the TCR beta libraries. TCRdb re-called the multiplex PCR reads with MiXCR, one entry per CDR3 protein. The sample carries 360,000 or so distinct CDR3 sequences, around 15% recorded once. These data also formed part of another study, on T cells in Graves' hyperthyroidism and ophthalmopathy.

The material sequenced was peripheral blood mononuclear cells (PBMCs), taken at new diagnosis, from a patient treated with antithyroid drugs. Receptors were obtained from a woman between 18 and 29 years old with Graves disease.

The CDR3 spells CASSYATNEKLFF. As DNA, the CDR3 is TGTGCCAGCAGCTATGCAACTAATGAAAAACTGTTTTTT. This chain links TRBV28 with TRBJ1-4; no clear D gene. The CDR3 loop spans 13 amino acids. CDR1 is MDHEN, CDR2 SYDVKM, per germline. The V end was cut by 6 bases, the J end by 0 bases, with 5 bases between.

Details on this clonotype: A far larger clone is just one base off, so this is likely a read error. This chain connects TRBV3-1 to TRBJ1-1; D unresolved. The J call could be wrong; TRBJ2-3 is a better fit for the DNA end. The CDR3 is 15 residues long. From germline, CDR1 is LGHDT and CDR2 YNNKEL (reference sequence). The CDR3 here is CAGSPTIRNTDTQYF. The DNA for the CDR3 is TGTGCCGGCAGCCCCACCATTAGGAACACAGATACGCAGTATTTT.

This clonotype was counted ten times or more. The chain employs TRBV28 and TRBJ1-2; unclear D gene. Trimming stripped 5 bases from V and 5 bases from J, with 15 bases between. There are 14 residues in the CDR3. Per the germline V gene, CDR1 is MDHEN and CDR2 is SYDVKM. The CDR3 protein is CASSAGLFGYGYTF. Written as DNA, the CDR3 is TGTGCCAGCAGTGCCGGCCTGTTCGGGTATGGCTACACCTTC.

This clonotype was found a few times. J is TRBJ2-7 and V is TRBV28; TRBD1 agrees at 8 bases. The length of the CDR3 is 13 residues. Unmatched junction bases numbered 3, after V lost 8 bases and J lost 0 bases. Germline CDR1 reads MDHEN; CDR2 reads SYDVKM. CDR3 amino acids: CASGTGSSYEQYF. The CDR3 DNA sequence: TGTGCCAGCGGGACAGGATCCTCCTACGAGCAGTACTTC.

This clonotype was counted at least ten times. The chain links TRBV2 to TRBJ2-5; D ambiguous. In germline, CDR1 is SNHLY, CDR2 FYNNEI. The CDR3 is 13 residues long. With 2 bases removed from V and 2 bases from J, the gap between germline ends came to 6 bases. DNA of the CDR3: TGTGCCAGCAGTGAAAGAAAGCAAGAGACCCAGTACTTC. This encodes CASSERKQETQYF.

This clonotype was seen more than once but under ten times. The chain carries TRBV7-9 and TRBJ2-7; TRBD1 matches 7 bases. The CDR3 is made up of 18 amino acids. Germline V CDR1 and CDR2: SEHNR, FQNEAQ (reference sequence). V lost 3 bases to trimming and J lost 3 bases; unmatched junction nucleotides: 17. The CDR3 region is CASSFPPSLRGTIYEQYF. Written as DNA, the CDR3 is TGTGCCAGCAGCTTCCCACCGAGCCTCAGGGGGACGATCTACGAGCAGTACTTC. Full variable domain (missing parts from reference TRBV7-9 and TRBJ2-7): DTGVSQNPRHKITKRGQNVTFRCDPISEHNRLYWYRQTLGQGPEFLTYFQNEAQLEKSRLLSDRFSAERPKGSFSTLEIQRTEQGDSAMYLCASSFPPSLRGTIYEQYFGPGTRLTVT.

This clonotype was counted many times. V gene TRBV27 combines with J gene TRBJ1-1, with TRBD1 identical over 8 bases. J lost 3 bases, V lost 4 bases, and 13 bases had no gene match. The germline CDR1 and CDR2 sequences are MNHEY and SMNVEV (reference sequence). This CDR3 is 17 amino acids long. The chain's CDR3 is CASSWRRTGMTYTEAFF. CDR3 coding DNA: TGTGCCAGCAGTTGGCGCCGGACAGGGATGACGTACACTGAAGCTTTCTTT.

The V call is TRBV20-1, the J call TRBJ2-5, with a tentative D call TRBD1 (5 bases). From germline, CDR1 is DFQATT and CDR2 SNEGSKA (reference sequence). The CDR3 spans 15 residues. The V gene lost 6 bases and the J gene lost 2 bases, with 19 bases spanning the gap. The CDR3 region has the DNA TGCAGTGCAAAGACAGTCTCGGCTCAACAAGAGACCCAGTACTTC. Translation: CSAKTVSAQQETQYF.

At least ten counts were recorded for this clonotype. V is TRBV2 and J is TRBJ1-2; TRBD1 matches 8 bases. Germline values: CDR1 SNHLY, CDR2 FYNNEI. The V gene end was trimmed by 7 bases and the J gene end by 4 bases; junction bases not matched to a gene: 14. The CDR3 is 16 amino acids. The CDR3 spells CASNVNRGSASYGYTF. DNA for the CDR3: TGTGCCAGCAACGTTAACAGGGGGAGTGCTAGCTATGGCTACACCTTC.

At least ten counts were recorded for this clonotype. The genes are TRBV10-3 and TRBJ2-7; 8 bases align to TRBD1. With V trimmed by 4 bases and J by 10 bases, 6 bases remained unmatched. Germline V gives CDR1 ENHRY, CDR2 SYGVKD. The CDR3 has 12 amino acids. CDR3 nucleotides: TGTGCCATCAGTGGTGACAGGGGAGAACAGTACTTC. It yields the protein CAISGDRGEQYF.

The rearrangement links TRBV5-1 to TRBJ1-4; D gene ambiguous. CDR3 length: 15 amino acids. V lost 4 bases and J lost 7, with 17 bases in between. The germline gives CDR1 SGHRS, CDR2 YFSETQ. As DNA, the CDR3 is TGCGCCAGCAGCCTCGGACCTGTTCTAGGTGAAAAACTGTTTTTT. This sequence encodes CASSLGPVLGEKLFF.

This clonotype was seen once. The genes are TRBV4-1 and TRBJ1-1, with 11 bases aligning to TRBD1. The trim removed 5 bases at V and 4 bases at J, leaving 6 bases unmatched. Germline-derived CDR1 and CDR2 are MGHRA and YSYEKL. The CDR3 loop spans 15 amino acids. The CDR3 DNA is TGCGCCAGCAGCTTCGGACAGGGGGCGAGCACTGAAGCTTTCTTT. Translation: CASSFGQGASTEAFF.

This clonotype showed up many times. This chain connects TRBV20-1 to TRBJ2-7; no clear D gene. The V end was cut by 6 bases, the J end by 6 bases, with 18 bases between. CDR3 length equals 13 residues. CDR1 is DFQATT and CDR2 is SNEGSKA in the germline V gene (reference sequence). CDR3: CSALTGGPLEQYF. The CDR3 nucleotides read TGCAGTGCCTTGACCGGCGGACCCCTCGAGCAGTACTTC.

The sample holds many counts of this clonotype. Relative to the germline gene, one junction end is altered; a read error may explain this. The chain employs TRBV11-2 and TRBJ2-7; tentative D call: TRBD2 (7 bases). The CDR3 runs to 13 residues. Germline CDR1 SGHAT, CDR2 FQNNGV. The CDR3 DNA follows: TGTGCCAGCAGCTTAGATAGGGGGGGGGGAGAACACTTC. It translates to CASSLDRGGGEHF. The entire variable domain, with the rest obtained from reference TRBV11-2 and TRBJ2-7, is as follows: EAGVAQSPRYKIIEKRQSVAFWCNPISGHATLYWYQQILGQGPKLLIQFQNNGVVDDSQLPKDRFSAERLKGVDSTLKIQPAKLEDSAVYLCASSLDRGGGEHFGPGTRLTVT.

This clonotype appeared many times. In DNA form, the CDR3 reads TGTGCCAGCAGGCCCGGGACTAGCGGGAGAGAGACCCAGTACTTC. The encoded protein is CASRPGTSGRETQYF. This sequence joins TRBV2 and TRBJ2-5; 14 nucleotides agree with TRBD2. The germline V gene has CDR1 SNHLY and CDR2 FYNNEI. J gave up 4 bases and V 6 bases, and 4 bases lay outside the gene matches. CDR3 length: 15 residues.

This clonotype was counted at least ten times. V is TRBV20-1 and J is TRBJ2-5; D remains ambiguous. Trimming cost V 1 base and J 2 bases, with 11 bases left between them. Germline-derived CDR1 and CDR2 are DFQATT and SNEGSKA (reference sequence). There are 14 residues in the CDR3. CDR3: CSARVGIPQETQYF. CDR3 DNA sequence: TGCAGTGCTAGAGTGGGGATTCCGCAAGAGACCCAGTACTTC.

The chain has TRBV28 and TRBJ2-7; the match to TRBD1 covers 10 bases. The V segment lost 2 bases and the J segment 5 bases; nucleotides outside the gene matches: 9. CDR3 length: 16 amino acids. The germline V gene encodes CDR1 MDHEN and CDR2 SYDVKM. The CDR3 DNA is TGTGCCAGCAGTTTAACCGCCGGGACAGGGGTGGACGAGCAGTACTTC. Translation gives CASSLTAGTGVDEQYF.

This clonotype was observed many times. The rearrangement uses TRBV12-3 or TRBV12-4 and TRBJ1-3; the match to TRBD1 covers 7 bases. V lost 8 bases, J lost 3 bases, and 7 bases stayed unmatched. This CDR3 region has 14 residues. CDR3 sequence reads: CASGKRQGGNTIYF. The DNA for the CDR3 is TGTGCCAGCGGAAAGAGACAGGGTGGAAACACCATATATTTT.

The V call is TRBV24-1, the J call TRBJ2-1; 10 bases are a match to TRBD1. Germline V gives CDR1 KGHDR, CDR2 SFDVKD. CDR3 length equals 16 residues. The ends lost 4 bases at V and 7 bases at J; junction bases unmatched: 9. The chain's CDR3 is CATSDQDRGVVNEQFF. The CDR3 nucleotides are TGTGCCACCAGTGACCAGGACAGGGGGGTGGTAAATGAGCAGTTCTTC.

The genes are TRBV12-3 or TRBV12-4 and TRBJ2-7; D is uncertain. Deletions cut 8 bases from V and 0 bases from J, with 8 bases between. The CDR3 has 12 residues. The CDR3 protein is CASCPGSYEQYF. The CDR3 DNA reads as TGTGCCAGCTGCCCTGGCTCCTACGAGCAGTACTTC.

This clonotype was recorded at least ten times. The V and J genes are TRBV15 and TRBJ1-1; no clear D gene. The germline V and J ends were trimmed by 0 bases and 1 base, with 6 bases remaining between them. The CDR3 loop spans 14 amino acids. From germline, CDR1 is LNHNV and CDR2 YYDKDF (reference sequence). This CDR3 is CATSRDFSNTEAFF. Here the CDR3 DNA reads TGTGCCACCAGCAGAGATTTTTCGAACACTGAAGCTTTCTTT.

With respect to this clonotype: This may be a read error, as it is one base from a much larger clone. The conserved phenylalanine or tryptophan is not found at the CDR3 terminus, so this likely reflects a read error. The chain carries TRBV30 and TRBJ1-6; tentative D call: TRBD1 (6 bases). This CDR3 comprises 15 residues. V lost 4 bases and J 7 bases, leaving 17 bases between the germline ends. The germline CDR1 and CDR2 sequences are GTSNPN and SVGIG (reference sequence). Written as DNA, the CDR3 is TGTGCCTGGAACCCGGGAGGGACACTGAATTCACCCCTCCACCTT. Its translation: CAWNPGGTLNSPLHL.

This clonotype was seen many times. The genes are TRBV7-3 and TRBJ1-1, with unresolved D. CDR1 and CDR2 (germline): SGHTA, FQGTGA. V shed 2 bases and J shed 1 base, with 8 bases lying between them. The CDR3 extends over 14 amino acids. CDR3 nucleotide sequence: TGTGCCAGCAGCTTATTTGGGCCGAACACTGAAGCTTTCTTT. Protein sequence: CASSLFGPNTEAFF.

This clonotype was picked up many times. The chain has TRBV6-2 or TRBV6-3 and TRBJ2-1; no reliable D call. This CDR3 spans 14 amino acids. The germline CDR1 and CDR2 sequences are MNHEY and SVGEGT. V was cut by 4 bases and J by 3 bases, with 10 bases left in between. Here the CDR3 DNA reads TGTGCCAGCAGTTTCCCGACCGTCTACAATGAGCAGTTCTTC. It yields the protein CASSFPTVYNEQFF.

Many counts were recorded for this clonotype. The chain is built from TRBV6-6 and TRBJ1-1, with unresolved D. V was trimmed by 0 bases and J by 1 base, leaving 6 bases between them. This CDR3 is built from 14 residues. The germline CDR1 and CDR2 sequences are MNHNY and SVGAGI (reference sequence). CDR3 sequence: CASSYSATNTEAFF. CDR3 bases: TGTGCCAGCAGTTACTCGGCCACGAACACTGAAGCTTTCTTT.

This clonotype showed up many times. In DNA form, the CDR3 reads TGCAGCGTTATAGGGGCAGCGGATGGCTACACCTTC. Amino acids: CSVIGAADGYTF. The chain joins TRBV29-1 to TRBJ1-2; tentatively, D is TRBD1 (5 bases). The length of the CDR3 is 12 residues. The germline V gene has CDR1 SQVTM and CDR2 ANQGSEA. The V and J ends lost 5 bases and 6 bases respectively, with 13 bases between them.

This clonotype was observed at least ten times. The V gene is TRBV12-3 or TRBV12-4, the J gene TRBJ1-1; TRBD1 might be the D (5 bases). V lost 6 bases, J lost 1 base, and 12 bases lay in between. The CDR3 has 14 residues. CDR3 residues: CASRLPGPNTEAFF. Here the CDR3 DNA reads TGTGCCAGCAGACTACCGGGGCCGAACACTGAAGCTTTCTTT.